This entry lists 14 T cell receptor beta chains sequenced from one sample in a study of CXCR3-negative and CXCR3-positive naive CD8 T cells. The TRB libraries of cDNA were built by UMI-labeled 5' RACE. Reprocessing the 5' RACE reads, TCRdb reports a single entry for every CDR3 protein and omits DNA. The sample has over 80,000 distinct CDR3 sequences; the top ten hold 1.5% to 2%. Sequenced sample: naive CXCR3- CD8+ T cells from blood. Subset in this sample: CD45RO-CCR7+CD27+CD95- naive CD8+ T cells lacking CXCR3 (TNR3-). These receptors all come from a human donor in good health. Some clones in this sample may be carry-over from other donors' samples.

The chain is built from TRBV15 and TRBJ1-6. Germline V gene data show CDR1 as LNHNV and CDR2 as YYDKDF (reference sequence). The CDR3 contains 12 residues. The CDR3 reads CATSRENSPLHF.

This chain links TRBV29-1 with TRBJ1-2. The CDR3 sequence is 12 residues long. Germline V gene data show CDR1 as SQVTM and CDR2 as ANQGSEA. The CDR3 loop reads CSVDTDPYGYTF.

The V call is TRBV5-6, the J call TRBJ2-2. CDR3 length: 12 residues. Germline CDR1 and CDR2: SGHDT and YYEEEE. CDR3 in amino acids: CASSLEPGELFF.

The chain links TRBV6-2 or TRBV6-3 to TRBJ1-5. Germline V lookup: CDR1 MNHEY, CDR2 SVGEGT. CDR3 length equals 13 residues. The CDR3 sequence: CASSYQIDQPQHF.

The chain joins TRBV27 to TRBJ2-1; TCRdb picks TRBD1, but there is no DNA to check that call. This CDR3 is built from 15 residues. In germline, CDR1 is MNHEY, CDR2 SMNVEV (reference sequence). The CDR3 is CASSLPEGAINEQFF.

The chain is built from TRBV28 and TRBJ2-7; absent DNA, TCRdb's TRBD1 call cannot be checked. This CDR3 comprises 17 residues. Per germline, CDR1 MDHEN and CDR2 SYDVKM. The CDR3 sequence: CASSFSGYRDTNYEQYF.

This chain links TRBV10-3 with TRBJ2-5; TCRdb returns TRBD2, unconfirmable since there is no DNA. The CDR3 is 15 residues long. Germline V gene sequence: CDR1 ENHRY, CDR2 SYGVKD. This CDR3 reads CAISAVGTTQETQYF.

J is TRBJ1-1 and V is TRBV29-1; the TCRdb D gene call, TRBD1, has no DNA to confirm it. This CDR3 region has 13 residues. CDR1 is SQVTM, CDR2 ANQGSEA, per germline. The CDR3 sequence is CSVEQGDGTEAFF.

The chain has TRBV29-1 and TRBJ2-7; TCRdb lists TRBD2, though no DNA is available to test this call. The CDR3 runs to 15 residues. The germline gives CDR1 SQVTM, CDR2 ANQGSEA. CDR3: CSVEDWRSDSYEQYF.

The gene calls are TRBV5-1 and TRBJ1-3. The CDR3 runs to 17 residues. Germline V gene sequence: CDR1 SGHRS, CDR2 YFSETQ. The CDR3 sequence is CASSLAQAAFSGNTIYF.

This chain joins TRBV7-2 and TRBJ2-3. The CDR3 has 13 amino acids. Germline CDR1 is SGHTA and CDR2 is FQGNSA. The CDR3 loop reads CASSQISPDTQYF.

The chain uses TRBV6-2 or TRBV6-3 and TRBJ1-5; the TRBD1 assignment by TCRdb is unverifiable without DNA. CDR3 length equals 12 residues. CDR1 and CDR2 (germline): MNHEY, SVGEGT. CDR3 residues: CASSYFGGSEHF.

The CDR3 sequence: CASFSHRGFYEQYF. This chain uses TRBV28 with TRBJ2-7; TCRdb outputs TRBD2, but without DNA this stays unchecked. The V gene's germline CDR1 is MDHEN and CDR2 SYDVKM. This CDR3 spans 14 amino acids.

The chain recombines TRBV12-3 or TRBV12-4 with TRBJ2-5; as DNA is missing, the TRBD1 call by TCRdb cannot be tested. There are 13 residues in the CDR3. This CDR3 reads CASRKTGGETQYF.